This TCR beta chain was documented in a study of T cells in Graves' hyperthyroidism and ophthalmopathy. V shed 6 bases and J shed 0 bases, with 12 bases lying between them. The CDR3 runs 15 residues. CDR1 is LNHNV and CDR2 is YYDKDF in the germline V gene (reference sequence). Only a few counts were recorded for this clonotype. Diagnoses rested on clinical symptoms, serum thyroxine and TRAb, thyroid ultrasound and orbital computed tomography. There were TCR beta CDR3 regions amplified from RNA transcripts. When the TCR CDR3 underwent first-round RT-PCR, the HTBI primer set was used. MiXCR, run by TCRdb on the multiplex PCR reads, gives a single entry per CDR3 protein. This sample has about 600,000 distinct CDR3 sequences, with roughly 15% found just once.

This receptor was obtained from a woman in her forties or fifties with Graves' ophthalmopathy. The sequenced material came from blood. V usage is TRBV15 and J usage is TRBJ2-1, with a weak D call TRBD2 (7 bases). DNA for the CDR3: TGTGCCACCAGAAGTAGGGGGGGCTCCTACAATGAGCAGTTCTTC. It translates to CATRSRGGSYNEQFF.